The 15 T cell receptor beta chains below all came from one sample that was sequenced in a study of T cell responses to AZD1222 COVID-19 vaccine. Here immunoSEQ multiplex PCR was the method, and the copy in TCRdb shows in-frame clones only, minus some. The table lists approximately 140,000 clones, about 90% of them singletons. Sequenced here: peripheral blood, sampled 28 days after the second dose of the MenACWY control vaccine. The receptor set was obtained from an adult who received the MenACWY meningococcal vaccine as a control.

V gene TRBV18 combines with J gene TRBJ1-4; D is ambiguous. With 5 bases removed from V and 3 bases from J, the gap between germline ends came to 16 bases. Germline V gives CDR1 KGHSH, CDR2 LQKENI. CDR3 size: 16 residues. The CDR3 sequence: CASSSAMVLSNEKLFF. The CDR3 nucleotides read TGTGCCAGCTCATCAGCGATGGTCCTCTCTAATGAAAAACTGTTTTTT.

This sequence joins TRBV19 and TRBJ1-3; D may be TRBD1 (6 bases). V lost 8 bases, J lost 4 bases, and 15 bases lay in between. CDR3 length equals 14 residues. The germline V gene encodes CDR1 LNHDA and CDR2 SQIVND (reference sequence). The CDR3 DNA reads as TGTGCCAGTTCGGACCAGGGGAGAGGAAACACCATATATTTT. Protein: CASSDQGRGNTIYF.

In DNA, the CDR3 is TGTGCCAGTAGTATTGTGGGGACAGCTAATTCACCCCTCCACTTT. As protein: CASSIVGTANSPLHF. The V gene is TRBV19, the J gene TRBJ1-6, with 7 positions matching TRBD1. Germline-derived CDR1 and CDR2 are LNHDA and SQIVND (reference sequence). The junction had 5 bases not matched to a gene; V was cut back by 3 bases and J by 6 bases. This CDR3 spans 15 amino acids.

The chain joins TRBV19 to TRBJ1-4; 11 positions agree with TRBD1. With 5 bases clipped from V and 8 bases from J, the junction kept 7 bases outside the gene matches. This CDR3 is built from 15 residues. Germline loops: CDR1 LNHDA, CDR2 SQIVND (reference sequence). This chain's CDR3 is CASSARDRGTEKLFF. The CDR3 nucleotides are TGTGCCAGTAGTGCCCGGGACAGGGGGACGGAAAAACTGTTTTTT.

The table lists this clone with a few counts. The rearrangement uses TRBV5-6 and TRBJ1-6; TRBD1 might be the D (5 bases). The germline V gene encodes CDR1 SGHDT and CDR2 YYEEEE. V lost 1 base and J lost 6, with 17 bases in between. The CDR3 runs 17 residues. Here the CDR3 DNA reads TGTGCCAGCAGCTTGCGGGGTCCCGAGGGACCTAATTCACCCCTCCACTTT. Its translation is CASSLRGPEGPNSPLHF.

The chain employs TRBV10-2 and TRBJ2-3; 15 nucleotides line up with TRBD2. Looked up from germline, CDR1 is WSHSY and CDR2 is SAAADI. Germline trimming cut 6 bases from V and 3 bases from J; bases unmatched to any gene: 10. The CDR3 length is 18 residues. CDR3 sequence: CASRRTSGRVGATDTQYF. Here the CDR3 DNA reads TGCGCCAGCAGGAGGACTAGCGGGAGGGTTGGGGCAACAGATACGCAGTATTTT.

The chain uses TRBV5-5 and TRBJ1-1; TRBD1 matches 9 bases. Looked up from germline, CDR1 is SGHKS and CDR2 is YYEKEE (reference sequence). V shed 4 bases, J shed 0 bases, and the junction held 10 bases outside the gene matches. The CDR3 is made up of 17 amino acids. CDR3 sequence reads: CASSQDRGDFMNTEAFF. The CDR3 DNA follows: TGTGCCAGCAGCCAAGACAGGGGGGACTTCATGAACACTGAAGCTTTCTTT.

The genes are TRBV28 and TRBJ1-5, with 9 bases identical to TRBD1. CDR1 is MDHEN, CDR2 SYDVKM, per germline. With 2 bases clipped from V and 6 bases from J, the junction kept 5 bases outside the gene matches. The length of the CDR3 is 15 residues. The DNA of the CDR3 is TGTGCCAGCAGTTTACCACAGGGGGCCAGTCAGCCCCAGCATTTT. Protein sequence: CASSLPQGASQPQHF.

The chain uses TRBV19 and TRBJ1-5; 8 bases agree with TRBD1. J was trimmed by 7 bases and V by 2 bases; bases with no gene match: 1. The germline V gene has CDR1 LNHDA and CDR2 SQIVND (reference sequence). This CDR3 contains 13 residues. The CDR3 DNA reads TGTGCCAGTAGTATACAGGGGGCACAGCCCCAGCATTTT. This encodes CASSIQGAQPQHF.

This chain joins TRBV12-3 or TRBV12-4 and TRBJ2-5; D is unclear. Trimming stripped 7 bases from V and 2 bases from J, with 11 bases between. The CDR3 sequence is 13 residues long. The CDR3 DNA follows: TGTGCCAGCACCCTTAACCTTCAAGAGACCCAGTACTTC. Its translation: CASTLNLQETQYF.

CDR3 coding DNA: TGTGCCACCAGCAGGGCGGGACAGATAGCCAAAAACATTCAGTACTTC. This gives the protein CATSRAGQIAKNIQYF. V usage is TRBV15 and J usage is TRBJ2-4; D may be TRBD1 (7 bases). The CDR3 is made up of 16 amino acids. Germline V gene data show CDR1 as LNHNV and CDR2 as YYDKDF (reference sequence). V was trimmed by 3 bases and J by 0 bases, leaving 12 bases between them. The full variable domain, its missing parts supplied by reference TRBV15 and TRBJ2-4, is DAMVIQNPRYQVTQFGKPVTLSCSQTLNHNVMYWYQQKSSQAPKLLFHYYDKDFNNEADTPDNFQSRRPNTSFCFLDIRSPGLGDTAMYLCATSRAGQIAKNIQYFGAGTRLSVL.

The gene calls are TRBV28 and TRBJ1-5; 11 nucleotides agree with TRBD1. The CDR3 runs to 14 residues. Germline values: CDR1 MDHEN, CDR2 SYDVKM. CDR3 loop: CSIRDRGSDQPQHF. The CDR3 DNA sequence: TGTTCCATAAGGGACAGGGGGTCCGATCAGCCCCAGCATTTT.

This clone appeared once. CDR3 nucleotides: TGTGCCAGCTCACTACAGGGATATGACACTGAAGCTTTCTTT. Its protein product is CASSLQGYDTEAFF. The chain uses TRBV18 and TRBJ1-1; weak D call: TRBD1 (6 bases). CDR1 and CDR2 (germline): KGHSH, LQKENI. The CDR3 sequence is 14 residues long. V was pared by 4 bases and J by 3 bases, with 12 bases between.

The chain carries TRBV5-8 and TRBJ1-5; no reliable D call. Germline CDR1 is SGHTS and CDR2 is YDEGEE. V was shortened by 4 bases and J by 4 bases, with 21 bases between the two germline ends. The CDR3 consists of 17 residues. In DNA, the CDR3 is TGTGCCAGCAGCACTGAAGTCGGGGAGGAAAGGAATCAGCCCCAGCATTTT. Its translation: CASSTEVGEERNQPQHF. Using reference TRBV5-8 and TRBJ1-5 for the parts outside the CDR3, the full variable domain is EAGVTQSPTHLIKTRGQQATLRCSPISGHTSVYWYQQALGLGLQFLLWYDEGEERNRGNFPPRFSGRQFPNYSSELNVNALELEDSALYLCASSTEVGEERNQPQHFGDGTRLSIL.

The chain uses TRBV2 and TRBJ1-5; possible D gene TRBD1, 5 bases. This CDR3 region has 13 residues. With 1 base removed from V and 7 bases from J, the gap between germline ends came to 8 bases. Germline V lookup: CDR1 SNHLY, CDR2 FYNNEI. In DNA form, the CDR3 reads TGTGCCAGCAGTGAAGGTTGGGGGCAGCCCCAGCATTTT. It is translated as CASSEGWGQPQHF.